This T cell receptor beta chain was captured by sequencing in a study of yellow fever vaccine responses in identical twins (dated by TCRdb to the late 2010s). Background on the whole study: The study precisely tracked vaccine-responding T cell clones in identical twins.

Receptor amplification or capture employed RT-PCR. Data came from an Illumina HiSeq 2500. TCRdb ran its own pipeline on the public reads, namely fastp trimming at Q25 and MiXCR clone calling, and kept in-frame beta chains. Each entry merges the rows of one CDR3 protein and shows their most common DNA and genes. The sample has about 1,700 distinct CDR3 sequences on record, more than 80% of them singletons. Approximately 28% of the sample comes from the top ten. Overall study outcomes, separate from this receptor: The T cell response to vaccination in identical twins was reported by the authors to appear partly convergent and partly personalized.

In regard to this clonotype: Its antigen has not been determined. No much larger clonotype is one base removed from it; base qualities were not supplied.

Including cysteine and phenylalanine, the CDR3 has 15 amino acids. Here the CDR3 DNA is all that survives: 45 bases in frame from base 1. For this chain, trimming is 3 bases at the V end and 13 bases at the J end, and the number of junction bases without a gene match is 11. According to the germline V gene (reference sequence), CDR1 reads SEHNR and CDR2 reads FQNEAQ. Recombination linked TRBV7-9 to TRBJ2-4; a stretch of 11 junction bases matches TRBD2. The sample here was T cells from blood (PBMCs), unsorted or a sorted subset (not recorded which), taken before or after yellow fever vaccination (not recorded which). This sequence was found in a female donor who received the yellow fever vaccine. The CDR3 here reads CASSFETLGLAVQYF. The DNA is TGTGCCAGCAGCTTTGAGACCCTGGGACTAGCGGTACAGTACTTC.